Listed below are T cell receptor beta chains from one sample, sequenced in a study of blood T cell repertoires in COVID-19. Assay used: immunoSEQ multiplex PCR; TCRdb lists only in-frame clones, some missing. The table lists around 41,000 clones, 87% of them singletons. The sequenced sample consisted of peripheral blood. These TCRs come from an elderly woman with active COVID-19. CDR3s include the opening cysteine and the closing phenylalanine or tryptophan. The D gene is left open where the match is weak.

>TRBJ1-6|TRBV27|NA
TGTGCCAGCAGTTATACGGGTCTGCATTCACCCCTCCACTTT
CASSYTGLHSPLHF
>TRBJ2-3|TRBV25-1|TRBD2
TGTGCCAGCACCCCACAGGCGGGGGGGCTGAGCACAGATACGCAGTATTTT
CASTPQAGGLSTDTQYF
>TRBJ2-3|TRBV14|NA
TGTGCCAGCAGCGTTAACAGGGCGACAGATACGCAGTATTTT
CASSVNRATDTQYF
>TRBJ2-5|TRBV5-1|NA
TGCGCCAGCAGCTTATATTTGGCGGGGCAAGAGACCCAGTACTTC
CASSLYLAGQETQYF
>TRBJ2-1|TRBV18|TRBD2
TGTGCCAGCTCAGCTTCCGGGACTAGCGGAAGTGAGCAGTTCTTC
CASSASGTSGSEQFF
>TRBJ2-7|TRBV7-9|TRBD1
TGTGCCAGCAGCTTACCGGGACAGGGTAGCGAGCAGTACTTC
CASSLPGQGSEQYF
>TRBJ1-1|TRBV6-5|NA
TGTGCCAGCAGCGACTCGGGGGTCGAGGCTTTCTTT
CASSDSGVEAFF
>TRBJ1-4|TRBV4-3|NA
TGCGCCAGCAGCCAAGATGGGAGGGTCTCGGCAACTAATGAAAAACTGTTTTTT
CASSQDGRVSATNEKLFF
>TRBJ1-2|TRBV6-4|TRBD1
TGTGCCAGCAGTGACGGCAGGGGGATTGGCTACACCTTC
CASSDGRGIGYTF
>TRBJ1-4|TRBV27|TRBD1
TGTGCCAGCAGGGAAGACAGGGGGATAATGTCGAAGGAAAAACTGTTTTTT
CASREDRGIMSKEKLFF
>TRBJ2-3|TRBV19|NA
TGTGCCAGTAGTATAGCCGGGGTGCGCACAGATACGCAGTATTTT
CASSIAGVRTDTQYF
>TRBJ2-5|TRBV7-8|TRBD2
TGTGCCAGCAGCTTTAGCGGGGGGGTTCAAGAGACCCAGTACTTC
CASSFSGGVQETQYF
>TRBJ2-7|TRBV28|TRBD2
TGTGCCAGCCGATCGGTGAGAGCGGGGGGCCGCGAGCAGTACTTC
CASRSVRAGGREQYF
>TRBJ1-1|TRBV12-3/TRBV12-4|NA
TGTGCCAGCAGTTTTAACTCTGTGGCTGAAGCTTTCTTT
CASSFNSVAEAFF
>TRBJ2-1|TRBV19|TRBD2
TGTGCCAGTAGTACCCCACGGGGGGGGACCTACAATGAGCAGTTCTTC
CASSTPRGGTYNEQFF
>TRBJ1-5|TRBV10-3|TRBD1
TGTGCCATCAGTGAAGAACAGGGGGCTCAGCCCCAGCATTTT
CAISEEQGAQPQHF